This T cell receptor beta chain was sequenced in a study of T cells in Graves' hyperthyroidism and ophthalmopathy. Patients were excluded for uncontrolled infection, other autoimmune disease, pregnancy or lactation. The V end lost 3 bases, the J end lost 3 bases, and 5 bases lay between the germline ends. This CDR3 has 12 residues. The table lists this clonotype with many counts. The antigen is not known. Whole-study findings and limits: Most thyroid clonotypes that were expanded above 0.001 also turned up in blood. Before onset, ophthalmopathy was predicted by the model a median approximately 6.7 months earlier. Separation of ophthalmopathy from stable hyperthyroidism was achieved by a 13 V-J model.

Amplified regions were TCR beta CDR3 sequences from RNA transcripts. HTBI primers drove first-round RT-PCR of the TCR CDR3. Each CDR3 protein is one row after TCRdb ran MiXCR on the multiplex PCR reads. The sample has some 400,000 distinct CDR3 sequences; approximately 14% are singletons. Sequenced sample: blood. The sequence was obtained from an older woman with Graves' hyperthyroidism. The gene calls are TRBV12-3 or TRBV12-4 and TRBJ1-2; no reliable D call. CDR3 DNA: TGTGCCAGCAGTTTGTTTTACTATGGCTACACCTTC. Its translation: CASSLFYYGYTF.